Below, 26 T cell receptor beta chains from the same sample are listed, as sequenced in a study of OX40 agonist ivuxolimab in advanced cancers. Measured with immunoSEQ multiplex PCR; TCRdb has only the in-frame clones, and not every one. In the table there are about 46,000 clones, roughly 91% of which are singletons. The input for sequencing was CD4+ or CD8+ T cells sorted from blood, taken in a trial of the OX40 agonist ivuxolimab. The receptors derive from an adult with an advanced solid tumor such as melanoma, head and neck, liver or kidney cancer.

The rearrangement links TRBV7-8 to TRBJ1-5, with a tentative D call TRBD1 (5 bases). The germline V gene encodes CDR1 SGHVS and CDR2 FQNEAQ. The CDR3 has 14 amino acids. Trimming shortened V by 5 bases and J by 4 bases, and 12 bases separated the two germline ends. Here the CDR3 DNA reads TGTGCCAGCAGCCTAGGGGTCGGGAATCAGCCCCAGCATTTT. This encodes CASSLGVGNQPQHF.

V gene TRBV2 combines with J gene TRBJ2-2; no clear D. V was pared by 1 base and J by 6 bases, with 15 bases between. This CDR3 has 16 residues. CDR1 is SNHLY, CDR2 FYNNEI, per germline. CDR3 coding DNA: TGTGCCAGCAGTGAAGGGTTATGGGTAGGAGCCGGGGAGCTGTTTTTT. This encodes CASSEGLWVGAGELFF.

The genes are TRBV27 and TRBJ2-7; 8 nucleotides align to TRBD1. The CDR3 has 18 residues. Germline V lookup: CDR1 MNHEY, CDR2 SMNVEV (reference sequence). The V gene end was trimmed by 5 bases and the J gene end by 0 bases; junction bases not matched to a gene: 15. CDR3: CASSPIGTRGLSSYEQYV. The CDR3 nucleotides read TGTGCCAGCAGTCCAATCGGAACCAGGGGGCTTAGCTCCTACGAGCAGTACGTC.

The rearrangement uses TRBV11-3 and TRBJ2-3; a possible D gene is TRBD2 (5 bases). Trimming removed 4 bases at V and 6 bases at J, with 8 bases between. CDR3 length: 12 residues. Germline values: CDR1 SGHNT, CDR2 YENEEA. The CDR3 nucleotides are TGTGCCAGCAGCTCCGGGGAGGATACGCAGTATTTT. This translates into CASSSGEDTQYF.

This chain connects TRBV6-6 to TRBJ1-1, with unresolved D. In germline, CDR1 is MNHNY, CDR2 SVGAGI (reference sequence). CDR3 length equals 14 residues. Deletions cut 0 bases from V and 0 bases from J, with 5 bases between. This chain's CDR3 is CASSYSVLNTEAFF. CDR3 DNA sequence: TGTGCCAGCAGTTACTCCGTATTGAACACTGAAGCTTTCTTT.

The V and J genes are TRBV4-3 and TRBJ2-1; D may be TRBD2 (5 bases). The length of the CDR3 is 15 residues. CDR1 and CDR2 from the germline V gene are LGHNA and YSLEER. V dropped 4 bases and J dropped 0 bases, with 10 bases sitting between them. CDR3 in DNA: TGCGCCAGCAGCCTTCGGGGAGACTCCTACAATGAGCAGTTCTTC. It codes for CASSLRGDSYNEQFF.

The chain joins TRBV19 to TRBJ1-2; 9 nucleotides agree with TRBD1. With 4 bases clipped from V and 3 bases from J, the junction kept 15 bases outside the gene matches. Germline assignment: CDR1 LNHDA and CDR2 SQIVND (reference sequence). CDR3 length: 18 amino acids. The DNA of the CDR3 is TGTGCCAGTAGTACTCTACCCGGGACAGGGTGGGGGCACTATGGCTACACCTTC. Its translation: CASSTLPGTGWGHYGYTF.

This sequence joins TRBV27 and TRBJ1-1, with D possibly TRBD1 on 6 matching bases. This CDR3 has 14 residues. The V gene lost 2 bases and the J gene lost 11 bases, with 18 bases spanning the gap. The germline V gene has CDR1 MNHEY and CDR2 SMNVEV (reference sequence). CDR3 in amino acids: CASSLGGRGVAAFF. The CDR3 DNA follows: TGTGCCAGCAGTTTAGGGGGCCGGGGAGTCGCGGCTTTCTTT.

CDR3 sequence (DNA): TGTGCCAGCAGCCTCAGGACACCAACAACTAATGAAAAACTGTTTTTT. This translates into CASSLRTPTTNEKLFF. V is TRBV16 and J is TRBJ1-4, with D perhaps TRBD1 (5 bases). Trimming took off 4 bases at V and 0 bases at J, with 12 bases between the two ends. Germline CDR1 is KGHSY and CDR2 is FQNENV. This CDR3 spans 16 amino acids.

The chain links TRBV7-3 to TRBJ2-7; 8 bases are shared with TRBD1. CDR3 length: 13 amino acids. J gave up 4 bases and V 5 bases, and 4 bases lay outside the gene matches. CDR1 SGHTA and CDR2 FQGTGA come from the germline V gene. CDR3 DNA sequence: TGTGCCAGCAGCCCCGACAGGGGATACGAGCAGTACTTC. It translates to CASSPDRGYEQYF.

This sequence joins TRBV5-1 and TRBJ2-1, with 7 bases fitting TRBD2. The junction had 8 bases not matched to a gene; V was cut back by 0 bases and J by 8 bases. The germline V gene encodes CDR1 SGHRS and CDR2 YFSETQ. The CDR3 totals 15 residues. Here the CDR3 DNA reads TGCGCCAGCAGCTTGGCTGCTGGGGGGGGTGATGAGCAGTTCTTC. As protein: CASSLAAGGGDEQFF.

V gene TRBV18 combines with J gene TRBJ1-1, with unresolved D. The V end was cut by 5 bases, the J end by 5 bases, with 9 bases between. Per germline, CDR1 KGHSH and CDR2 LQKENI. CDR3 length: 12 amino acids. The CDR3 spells CASSAIGTEAFF. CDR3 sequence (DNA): TGTGCCAGCTCAGCTATTGGGACTGAAGCTTTCTTT.

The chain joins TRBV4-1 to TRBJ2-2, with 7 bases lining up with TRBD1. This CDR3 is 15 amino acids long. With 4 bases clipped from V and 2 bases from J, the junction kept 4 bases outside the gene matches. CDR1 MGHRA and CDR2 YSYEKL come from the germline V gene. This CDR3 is CASSPGQSNTGELFF. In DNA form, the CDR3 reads TGCGCCAGCAGCCCGGGACAGAGTAACACCGGGGAGCTGTTTTTT.

The CDR3 sequence is CASSLGFGADPGESYGYTF. The CDR3 nucleotides are TGCGCCAGCAGCTTGGGATTCGGGGCGGACCCGGGGGAGTCCTATGGCTACACCTTC. V gene TRBV5-1 combines with J gene TRBJ1-2, with D possibly matching TRBD1 (5 bases). V shed 0 bases and J shed 4 bases, with 25 bases lying between them. The CDR3 spans 19 residues. CDR1 and CDR2 from the germline V gene are SGHRS and YFSETQ.

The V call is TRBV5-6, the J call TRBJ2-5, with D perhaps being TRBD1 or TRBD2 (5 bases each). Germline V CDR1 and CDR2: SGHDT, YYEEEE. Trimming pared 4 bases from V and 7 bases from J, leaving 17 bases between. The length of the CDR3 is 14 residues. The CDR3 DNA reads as TGTGCCAGCAGCGCAGGGACGGAGATTTGGACCCAGTACTTC. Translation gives CASSAGTEIWTQYF.

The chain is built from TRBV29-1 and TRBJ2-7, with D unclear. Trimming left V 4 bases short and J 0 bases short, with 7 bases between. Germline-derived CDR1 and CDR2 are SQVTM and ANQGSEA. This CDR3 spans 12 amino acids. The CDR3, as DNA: TGCAGCGTTGCAGGCAGCTCCTACGAGCAGTACTTC. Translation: CSVAGSSYEQYF.

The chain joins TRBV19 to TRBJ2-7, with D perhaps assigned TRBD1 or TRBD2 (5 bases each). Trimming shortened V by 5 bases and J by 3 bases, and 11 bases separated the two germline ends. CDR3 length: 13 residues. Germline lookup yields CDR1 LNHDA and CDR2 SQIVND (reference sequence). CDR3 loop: CASSSGPGYEQYF. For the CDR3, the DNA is TGTGCCAGTAGTTCGGGACCCGGCTACGAGCAGTACTTC.

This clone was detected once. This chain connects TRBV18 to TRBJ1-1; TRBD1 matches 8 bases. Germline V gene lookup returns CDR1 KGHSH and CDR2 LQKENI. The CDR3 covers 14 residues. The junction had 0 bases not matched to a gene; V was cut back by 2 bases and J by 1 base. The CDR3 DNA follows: TGTGCCAGCTCACCAACAGGGGGGAACACTGAAGCTTTCTTT. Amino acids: CASSPTGGNTEAFF.

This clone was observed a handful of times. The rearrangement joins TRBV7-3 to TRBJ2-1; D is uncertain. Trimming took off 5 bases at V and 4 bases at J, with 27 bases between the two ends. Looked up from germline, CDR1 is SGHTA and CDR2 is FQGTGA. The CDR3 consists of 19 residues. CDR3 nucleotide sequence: TGTGCCAGCAGCCCGGACCCTTGGGGAAATACCGAAAAATACAATGAGCAGTTCTTC. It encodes CASSPDPWGNTEKYNEQFF.

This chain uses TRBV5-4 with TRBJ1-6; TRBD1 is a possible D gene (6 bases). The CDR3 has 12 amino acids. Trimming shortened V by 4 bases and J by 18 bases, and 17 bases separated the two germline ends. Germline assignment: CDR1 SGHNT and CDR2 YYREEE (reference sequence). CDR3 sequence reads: CASSQRGQQTHF. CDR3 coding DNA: TGTGCCAGCAGCCAACGCGGACAGCAGACCCACTTT.

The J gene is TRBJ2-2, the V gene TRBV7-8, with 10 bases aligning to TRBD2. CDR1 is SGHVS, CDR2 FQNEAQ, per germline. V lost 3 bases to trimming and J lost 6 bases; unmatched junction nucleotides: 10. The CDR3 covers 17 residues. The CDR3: CASSFSMLAGEAGELFF. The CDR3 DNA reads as TGTGCCAGCAGCTTTAGTATGCTAGCGGGAGAGGCCGGGGAGCTGTTTTTT.

DNA for the CDR3: TGTGCCAGCAGTAGAAACCCCGGACTAGCGGGAGTGGTGTATTTT. Translating gives CASSRNPGLAGVVYF. The chain has TRBV27 and TRBJ2-3; TRBD2 agrees at 13 bases. The germline V gene has CDR1 MNHEY and CDR2 SMNVEV (reference sequence). V shed 5 bases, J shed 14 bases, and the junction held 13 bases outside the gene matches. There are 15 residues in the CDR3.

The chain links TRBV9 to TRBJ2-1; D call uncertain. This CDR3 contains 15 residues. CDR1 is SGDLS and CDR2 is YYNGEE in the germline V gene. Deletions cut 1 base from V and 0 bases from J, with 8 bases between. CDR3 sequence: CASSVPPSSYNEQFF. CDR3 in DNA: TGTGCCAGCAGCGTACCCCCGAGCTCCTACAATGAGCAGTTCTTC.

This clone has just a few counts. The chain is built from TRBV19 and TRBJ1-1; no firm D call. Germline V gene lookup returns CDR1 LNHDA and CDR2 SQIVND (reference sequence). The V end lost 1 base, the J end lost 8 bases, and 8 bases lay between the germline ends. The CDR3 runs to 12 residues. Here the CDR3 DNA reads TGTGCCAGTAGTATAGGTTTGGCAGAAGCTTTCTTT. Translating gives CASSIGLAEAFF.

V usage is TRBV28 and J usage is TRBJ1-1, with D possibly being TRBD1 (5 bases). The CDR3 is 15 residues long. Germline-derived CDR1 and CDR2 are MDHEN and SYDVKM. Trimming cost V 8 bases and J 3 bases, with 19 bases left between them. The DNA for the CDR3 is TGTGCCAGCTCGGTCCCTTTCATGGGGCACACTGAAGCTTTCTTT. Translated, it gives CASSVPFMGHTEAFF.

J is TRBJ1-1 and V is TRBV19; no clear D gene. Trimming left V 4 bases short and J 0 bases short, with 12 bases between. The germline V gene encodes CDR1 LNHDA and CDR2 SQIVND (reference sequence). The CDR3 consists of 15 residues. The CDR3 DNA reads TGTGCCAGTAGTAAAGACGGACTGATGAACACTGAAGCTTTCTTT. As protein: CASSKDGLMNTEAFF.